These 27 T cell receptor beta chains originate from one sample sequenced in a study of blood T cell repertoires in COVID-19. Assay: immunoSEQ multiplex PCR; the TCRdb copy retains only in-frame clones and omits some. The sample lists roughly 400,000 clones, 85% to 90% occurring once. The source material was PBMCs or T cells enriched from blood (not recorded which). These receptor sequences come from a woman in her 30s who had recovered from COVID-19.

V gene TRBV6-2 or TRBV6-3 combines with J gene TRBJ2-7, with 9 bases matching TRBD1. CDR1 is MNHEY and CDR2 is SVGEGT in the germline V gene. J gave up 3 bases and V 5 bases, and 8 bases lay outside the gene matches. The CDR3 spans 15 residues. The CDR3 here is CASSRAGTGIYEQYF. The CDR3 DNA sequence: TGTGCCAGCAGTCGAGCCGGGACAGGGATCTACGAGCAGTACTTC.

The rearrangement links TRBV7-3 to TRBJ2-2, with unresolved D. Trimming took off 4 bases at V and 6 bases at J, with 12 bases between the two ends. Germline V gives CDR1 SGHTA, CDR2 FQGTGA. The length of the CDR3 is 14 residues. The CDR3 nucleotides are TGTGCCAGCAGCTCTGCAGTCGCAGCCGGGGAGCTGTTTTTT. Translated: CASSSAVAAGELFF. Based on the CDR3 plus reference TRBV7-3 and TRBJ2-2, the full variable domain is GAGVSQTPSNKVTEKGKYVELRCDPISGHTALYWYRQSLGQGPEFLIYFQGTGAADDSGLPNDRFFAVRPEGSVSTLKIQRTERGDSAVYLCASSSAVAAGELFFGEGSRLTVL.

J is TRBJ2-2 and V is TRBV2, with D perhaps matching TRBD1 (5 bases). Germline CDR1 reads SNHLY; CDR2 reads FYNNEI. There are 12 residues in the CDR3. The ends were cut back, 6 bases at V and 6 bases at J, with 8 bases in the middle. CDR3 loop: CASRQDAGELFF. In DNA form, the CDR3 reads TGTGCCAGCAGACAGGATGCCGGGGAGCTGTTTTTT.

The rearrangement uses TRBV10-3 and TRBJ1-1; 8 positions agree with TRBD1. The CDR3 is 15 amino acids. CDR1 is ENHRY, CDR2 SYGVKD, per germline. V shed 6 bases and J 1 base; nucleotides not matched to a gene: 7. In DNA form, the CDR3 reads TGTGCCATCAGGGAACCTCAGGGGGCGAACACTGAAGCTTTCTTT. Translation gives CAIREPQGANTEAFF.

The rearrangement links TRBV3-1 (or the pseudogene TRBV3-2) to TRBJ1-2; 7 nucleotides agree with TRBD1. The CDR3 totals 13 residues. Germline V gene lookup returns CDR1 LGHDT and CDR2 YNNKEL (reference sequence). Trimming cost V 1 base and J 4 bases; bases outside gene matches: 0. The CDR3 DNA is TGTGCCAGCAGCCAAGCAGGGGGCTATGGCTACACCTTC. Protein product: CASSQAGGYGYTF.

This clone was recorded once. V gene TRBV10-3 combines with J gene TRBJ2-7; 9 positions match TRBD1. Germline V CDR1 and CDR2: ENHRY, SYGVKD. The V and J ends lost 6 bases and 1 base, in that order; junction bases with no gene match: 7. The CDR3 is 15 residues long. CDR3: CAISDTGTGSYEQYF. CDR3 nucleotides: TGTGCCATCAGCGATACCGGGACAGGGTCCTACGAGCAGTACTTC.

The chain uses TRBV7-9 and TRBJ2-5; 9 bases align to TRBD1. Germline CDR1 and CDR2: SEHNR and FQNEAQ (reference sequence). This CDR3 has 14 residues. V lost 5 bases, J lost 3 bases, and 4 bases stayed unmatched. The CDR3 DNA is TGTGCCAGCAGCGCCGGGACAGGGAAAGAGACCCAGTACTTC. Its translation: CASSAGTGKETQYF.

This sequence joins TRBV7-8 and TRBJ2-7, with D perhaps matching TRBD2 (6 bases). CDR3 length: 14 amino acids. Trimming cost V 1 base and J 4 bases, with 11 bases left between them. Germline V gene data show CDR1 as SGHVS and CDR2 as FQNEAQ. CDR3 sequence: CASSLDVGGYEQYF. The CDR3 nucleotides read TGTGCCAGCAGCTTAGACGTTGGGGGGTACGAGCAGTACTTC.

The chain combines TRBV5-5 with TRBJ1-6; TRBD1 is a possible D gene (5 bases). The CDR3 consists of 13 residues. Germline V gene sequence: CDR1 SGHKS, CDR2 YYEKEE (reference sequence). The ends were cut back, 7 bases at V and 11 bases at J, with 16 bases in the middle. The CDR3 sequence is CASEVGGSAPLHF. CDR3 in DNA: TGTGCCAGCGAAGTGGGGGGGTCGGCACCCCTCCACTTT.

The rearrangement uses TRBV27 and TRBJ2-3, with TRBD2 matching 9 bases. Germline V CDR1 and CDR2: MNHEY, SMNVEV (reference sequence). The CDR3 loop spans 15 amino acids. J gave up 6 bases and V 3 bases, and 7 bases lay outside the gene matches. The CDR3 spells CASSLSGRPSDTQYF. CDR3 bases: TGTGCCAGCAGTTTGAGCGGGAGGCCTTCGGATACGCAGTATTTT.

V gene TRBV25-1 combines with J gene TRBJ1-2; 7 nucleotides agree with TRBD1. This CDR3 contains 13 residues. Germline V lookup: CDR1 MGHDK, CDR2 SYGVNS. Trimming took 2 bases from V and 8 from J; bases not matched to a gene: 5. The CDR3 DNA is TGTGCCAGCAGTGAACAGGGGGTCATGGGCTACACCTTC. This sequence encodes CASSEQGVMGYTF.

The chain uses TRBV3-1 (or the pseudogene TRBV3-2) and TRBJ2-1; 7 bases align to TRBD2. After removal of 4 bases from V and 5 bases from J, the junction contained 23 bases not matched to a gene. CDR3 length: 20 amino acids. Germline V lookup: CDR1 LGHDT, CDR2 YNNKEL (reference sequence). Written as DNA, the CDR3 is TGTGCCAGCAGCCTAGGACCATCAGGGTTCGGCGGGAGTGCACACAATGAGCAGTTCTTC. Translation: CASSLGPSGFGGSAHNEQFF.

The gene calls are TRBV12-3 or TRBV12-4 and TRBJ2-7, with D possibly being TRBD1 (5 bases). Trimming left V 6 bases short and J 3 bases short, with 12 bases between. The CDR3 is made up of 13 amino acids. The CDR3 sequence is CASSENRYYEQYF. CDR3 bases: TGTGCCAGCAGCGAGAACAGGTACTACGAGCAGTACTTC.

The chain employs TRBV6-6 and TRBJ1-5; no firm D call. Germline CDR1 and CDR2: MNHNY and SVGAGI (reference sequence). This CDR3 spans 15 amino acids. V was pared by 8 bases and J by 2 bases, with 16 bases between. CDR3 residues: CASSREVSGNQPQHF. DNA of the CDR3: TGTGCCAGCTCTCGGGAGGTGTCCGGCAATCAGCCCCAGCATTTT.

This chain connects TRBV5-1 to TRBJ1-3; 10 bases fit TRBD1. CDR1 is SGHRS and CDR2 is YFSETQ in the germline V gene. With 4 bases clipped from V and 2 bases from J, the junction kept 9 bases outside the gene matches. The CDR3 totals 17 residues. CDR3 sequence: CASSTGQGSYTGNTIYF. CDR3 bases: TGCGCCAGCAGCACGGGACAGGGGTCGTATACTGGAAACACCATATATTTT.

This clone occurred once. This sequence joins TRBV19 and TRBJ2-1; TRBD2 matches 13 bases. This CDR3 region has 15 residues. V trimming: 1 base; J trimming: 8 bases; junction bases outside the gene matches: 2. Germline CDR1 is LNHDA and CDR2 is SQIVND (reference sequence). The CDR3 DNA reads as TGTGCCAGTAGTATAGGGACTAGCGGGGGTGATGAGCAGTTCTTC. Translating gives CASSIGTSGGDEQFF.

This chain joins TRBV19 and TRBJ2-1; 9 nucleotides match TRBD1. CDR3 length equals 13 residues. Germline CDR1 is LNHDA and CDR2 is SQIVND (reference sequence). The V segment lost 7 bases and the J segment 5 bases; nucleotides outside the gene matches: 3. CDR3 coding DNA: TGTGCCAGTAATGACAGGGGGGACAATGAGCAGTTCTTC. Its translation: CASNDRGDNEQFF. The full variable domain, its missing parts supplied by reference TRBV19 and TRBJ2-1, is DGGITQSPKYLFRKEGQNVTLSCEQNLNHDAMYWYRQDPGQGLRLIYYSQIVNDFQKGDIAEGYSVSREKKESFPLTVTSAQKNPTAFYLCASNDRGDNEQFFGPGTRLTVL.

The rearrangement links TRBV7-2 to TRBJ2-3; 7 bases line up with TRBD1. The CDR3 loop spans 13 amino acids. V was pared by 5 bases and J by 3 bases, with 2 bases of the junction left unmatched. Germline CDR1 SGHTA, CDR2 FQGNSA. The CDR3 DNA sequence: TGTGCCAGCAGCCAGGGACAGACAGATACGCAGTATTTT. As protein: CASSQGQTDTQYF.

This chain joins TRBV18 and TRBJ2-1, with D maybe TRBD2 (7 bases). The CDR3 extends over 17 amino acids. Germline assignment: CDR1 KGHSH and CDR2 LQKENI. Trimming pared 0 bases from V and 4 bases from J, leaving 16 bases between. This CDR3 reads CASSPPLGGPGYNEQFF. The CDR3 coding sequence is TGTGCCAGCTCACCACCGTTGGGGGGGCCCGGGTACAATGAGCAGTTCTTC.

This rearrangement joins TRBV29-1 to TRBJ1-2, with TRBD1 identical over 8 bases. V lost 7 bases, J lost 7 bases, and 5 bases stayed unmatched. The germline V gene encodes CDR1 SQVTM and CDR2 ANQGSEA. The length of the CDR3 is 11 residues. Here the CDR3 reads CSAGQAVGYTF. CDR3 DNA sequence: TGCAGCGCGGGACAGGCGGTTGGCTACACCTTC. The full variable domain, in which reference TRBV29-1 and TRBJ1-2 provide the parts outside the CDR3, is SAVISQKPSRDICQRGTSLTIQCQVDSQVTMMFWYRQQPGQSLTLIATANQGSEATYESGFVIDKFPISRPNLTFSTLTVSNMSPEDSSIYLCSAGQAVGYTFGSGTRLTVV.

This clone appeared a few times. An end of the junction does not agree with germline; a read error may underlie this. V and J are TRBV2 and TRBJ2-7, with a weak D call TRBD2 (5 bases). The CDR3 spans 12 residues. In germline, CDR1 is SNHLY, CDR2 FYNNEI. The chain's CDR3 is CASSLVSWELTF. DNA for the CDR3: TGTGCCAGCAGTTTAGTGAGTTGGGAGCTAACCTTC.

This clone has only one observation. The chain employs TRBV30 and TRBJ1-1, with TRBD1 matching over 7 bases. Germline trimming cut 3 bases from V and 3 bases from J; bases unmatched to any gene: 10. The germline V gene has CDR1 GTSNPN and CDR2 SVGIG (reference sequence). The CDR3 consists of 15 residues. The CDR3 region has the DNA TGTGCCTGGAGCGATAACACAGGGGCGGACACTGAAGCTTTCTTT. Amino acids: CAWSDNTGADTEAFF.

V gene TRBV10-3 combines with J gene TRBJ2-5, with 14 bases aligning to TRBD2. With V trimmed by 11 bases and J by 4 bases, 3 bases remained unmatched. This CDR3 comprises 13 residues. Germline V gene data show CDR1 as ENHRY and CDR2 as SYGVKD. The CDR3 DNA sequence: TGTGCCTCAGGACTAGCGGGAGGAGAGACCCAGTACTTC. This gives the protein CASGLAGGETQYF.

The chain is built from TRBV3-1 (or the pseudogene TRBV3-2) and TRBJ2-2; tentative D call: TRBD1 (5 bases). V was trimmed by 3 bases and J by 6 bases, leaving 11 bases between them. Germline V gene lookup returns CDR1 LGHDT and CDR2 YNNKEL (reference sequence). The CDR3 runs 14 residues. The CDR3, as DNA: TGTGCCAGCAGCCAGACCAGGGTCGCCGGGGAGCTGTTTTTT. Translation gives CASSQTRVAGELFF.

The chain uses TRBV7-3 and TRBJ2-3; D possibly corresponds to TRBD1 (5 bases). The germline gives CDR1 SGHTA, CDR2 FQGTGA. Trimming pared 1 base from V and 2 bases from J, leaving 10 bases between. The CDR3 totals 15 residues. The CDR3, as DNA: TGTGCCAGCAGCTTAATGGGCAGGGCCACAGATACGCAGTATTTT. This codes for CASSLMGRATDTQYF. The whole variable domain, filled in from reference TRBV7-3 and TRBJ2-3, reads GAGVSQTPSNKVTEKGKYVELRCDPISGHTALYWYRQSLGQGPEFLIYFQGTGAADDSGLPNDRFFAVRPEGSVSTLKIQRTERGDSAVYLCASSLMGRATDTQYFGPGTRLTVL.

This clone has a handful of counts. The chain carries TRBV5-1 and TRBJ2-7, with TRBD2 matching over 10 bases. The V and J ends lost 0 bases and 7 bases, in that order; junction bases with no gene match: 13. The CDR3 is 17 amino acids. In germline, CDR1 is SGHRS, CDR2 YFSETQ. CDR3 residues: CASSLDHGLAGAREQYF. The CDR3 region has the DNA TGCGCCAGCAGCTTGGATCACGGGCTAGCGGGAGCTCGGGAGCAGTACTTC.

The CDR3 reads CASSVQGPYEQYF. The CDR3 DNA reads TGTGCCAGTAGTGTACAGGGTCCCTACGAGCAGTACTTC. The rearrangement links TRBV19 to TRBJ2-7; possible D gene TRBD1, 6 bases. CDR1 and CDR2 from the germline V gene are LNHDA and SQIVND (reference sequence). Trimming cost V 5 bases and J 2 bases, with 10 bases left between them. The CDR3 covers 13 residues.